Listed below are T cell receptor beta chains from one sample, sequenced in a study of spatial heterogeneity in lung cancer. TCRdb processed the 5' RACE reads anew with MiXCR; each CDR3 protein has one entry. The sample holds more than 40,000 distinct CDR3 sequences, 20% to 25% seen once. The sample was PBMCs, taken at follow-up. These receptors came from a female donor with early-stage non-small cell lung cancer. Each CDR3 is given with its conserved first and last residue. A D gene is named only where the DNA matches it firmly. Clone size is shown for a subset of rows, as once, few, many or a class of expanded clone.

CDR3 DNA	CDR3 protein	clone size	J gene	D gene	V gene
TGTGCCAGCAGCTTCACAGGGGCCAGCAATCAGCCCCAGCATTTT	CASSFTGASNQPQHF	-	TRBJ1-5	TRBD1	TRBV7-9
TGTGCCAGCAGTCCGTACGGGGACCGCTACACCTTC	CASSPYGDRYTF	many	TRBJ1-2	-	TRBV28
TGCAGCGTTGGAGGGCGGGGGTCCACAGATACGCAGTATTTT	CSVGGRGSTDTQYF	few	TRBJ2-3	TRBD2	TRBV29-1
TGCGCCAGCAGCTCCGTGTCGGGGGCCGGGGATACGCAGTATTTT	CASSSVSGAGDTQYF	many	TRBJ2-3	-	TRBV5-1
TGTGCCAGCAGCTCACAACTCTCGGCTGGCGAGCAGTACTTC	CASSSQLSAGEQYF	many	TRBJ2-7	-	TRBV6-5
TGTGCCAGCAGTTCCAGGGTAGGCCTTGAAGCTTTCTTT	CASSSRVGLEAFF	-	TRBJ1-1	-	TRBV12-3/TRBV12-4
TGTGCCAGTAGTATTAACGGCCAGGGGGCGAGAGGCTACACCTTC	CASSINGQGARGYTF	-	TRBJ1-2	TRBD1	TRBV19
TGTGCTAGTGGCCTCCCCGGTTACGAGCAGTACTTC	CASGLPGYEQYF	many	TRBJ2-7	-	TRBV12-5
TGTGCCAGCAGCTTGGGCAGCGGGTTGGCCGGGGAGCTGTTTTTT	CASSLGSGLAGELFF	many	TRBJ2-2	-	TRBV7-2
TGTGCCAGCCGACAGGATTACCACGAGCAGTACTTC	CASRQDYHEQYF	-	TRBJ2-7	-	TRBV2
TGCAGCGTTGAAGTCAGCTCTGGAAACACCATATATTTT	CSVEVSSGNTIYF	-	TRBJ1-3	-	TRBV29-1
TGTGCCAGCAGCCAAGTGGGAGTGGGTCCTGGGGAGCTGTTTTTT	CASSQVGVGPGELFF	-	TRBJ2-2	-	TRBV3-1
TGCAGTGCTACAGGGACGGATACGCAGTATTTT	CSATGTDTQYF	-	TRBJ2-3	-	TRBV20-1
TGTGCCAGCAGCCCTATCCGACAGCCGAAGAAGGTATACATTCAGTACTTC	CASSPIRQPKKVYIQYF	many	TRBJ2-4	-	TRBV11-2
TGTGCCAGCAGTGAAAGGACAGAGCAAGAGAACCAGTACTTC	CASSERTEQENQYF	-	TRBJ2-5	-	TRBV2
TGTGCCAGCTCACCGCGGGGCGCCAGGGCCGAGCAGTACTTC	CASSPRGARAEQYF	many	TRBJ2-7	-	TRBV18
TGTGCCAGCAGCCAAGATGCGGGGGGCCGCCAGTTCTTC	CASSQDAGGRQFF	-	TRBJ2-1	TRBD2	TRBV3-1
TGTGCCAGCAGTGACGCCTCGAGGCCCATAGGGGAGACCCAGTACTTC	CASSDASRPIGETQYF	-	TRBJ2-5	-	TRBV25-1
TGCAGTGCTAGACAGGGGGCGGCTAACTATGGCTACACCTTC	CSARQGAANYGYTF	-	TRBJ1-2	TRBD1	TRBV20-1
TGTGCCAGTAACCGGGGGACTCCAGCCACTGAAGCTTTCTTT	CASNRGTPATEAFF	few	TRBJ1-1	-	TRBV19
TGTGCCCCAGCGGGGGGGGAAGATACGCAGTATTTT	CAPAGGEDTQYF	-	TRBJ2-3	TRBD2	TRBV19
TGCAGCGTCTCGATAGCCTCTGGGGCCAACGTCCTGACTTTC	CSVSIASGANVLTF	-	TRBJ2-6	-	TRBV29-1
TGCGCCAGCAGCTTCAGAGGCAATCAGCCCCAGCATTTT	CASSFRGNQPQHF	-	TRBJ1-5	-	TRBV5-1
TGTGCCAGCAGCAAAGGGGCCCGGGACCATAATGAAAAACTGTTTTTT	CASSKGARDHNEKLFF	-	TRBJ1-4	-	TRBV21-1
TGTGCCAGCAGCTTAGTCCAAGAGACCCAGTACTTC	CASSLVQETQYF	few	TRBJ2-5	-	TRBV7-9
TGTGCCAGCAGCTGGCGGGACTCACGGAGCACAGATACGCAGTATTTT	CASSWRDSRSTDTQYF	few	TRBJ2-3	-	TRBV11-2
TGTGCCATCAAAGGGGACAGCTACGAGCAGTACTTC	CAIKGDSYEQYF	-	TRBJ2-7	TRBD1	TRBV10-3